This T cell receptor beta chain was identified in a study of shared clonotypes between healthy human individuals. Concerning this clone: Its specificity is not known.

Study results and limitations: Shared clonotypes across all four donors exceeded non-shared ones in generation probability. A generally larger estimated richness was seen in naive subsets than in memory subsets.

This CDR3 region has 15 residues. Trimming removed 4 bases from V and 1 base from J; junction bases left unmatched: 6. Germline-derived CDR1 and CDR2 are MNHEY and SMNVEV (reference sequence). TCRdb keeps only in-frame clones here, not all; method: immunoSEQ multiplex PCR. The table lists about 2.3 million clones, 93% of them singletons. The sequence came from a man younger than 35 in good health. Some clones in this sample may be carry-over from other donors' samples. The V gene is TRBV27, the J gene TRBJ1-2; TRBD1 agrees at 7 bases. Sequenced: naive CD4+ T cells from PBMCs. As to subset: CD45RA+ positively selected. Here the CDR3 reads CASSSLGQINYGYTF. Here the CDR3 DNA reads TGTGCCAGCAGTTCACTGGGACAGATTAACTATGGCTACACCTTC.